This TCR beta chain was profiled in a study of graft-versus-host responses after intestinal transplantation. Germline V gene data show CDR1 as MNHEY and CDR2 as SVGAGI. Deletions cut 2 bases from V and 4 bases from J, with 15 bases between. The CDR3 extends over 16 amino acids. TCRdb's copy holds only in-frame clones and misses some; the assay was immunoSEQ multiplex PCR. Of approximately 70,000 clones listed, approximately 80% are singletons. Note on this clone: Its antigen is as yet unknown.

The gene calls are TRBV6-5 and TRBJ2-4, with D perhaps matching TRBD1 (5 bases). The TCR originated in a human donor who was the organ donor for an intestinal transplant. Source: unstimulated CD4+ T cells sorted from spleen or lymph node cells, taken before transplant. CDR3 residues: CASSYAPGSLKNIQYF. CDR3 coding DNA: TGTGCCAGCAGTTACGCACCAGGGTCTCTGAAAAACATTCAGTACTTC.